This TCR beta chain was found in a study of shared clonotypes between healthy human individuals. General study results and limits: Exclusively blood specimens were collected; tissue repertoires likely differ. Rarefaction showed sorted-subset sequencing was incomplete despite large depth.

Concerning this clone: The antigen is undetermined.

Assay execution proceeded at the deep level. Only in-frame clones appear in the TCRdb table, and some are missing; sequencing was by immunoSEQ multiplex PCR. The sample has around 1,000,000 clones, approximately 77% seen once; the top ten hold 0.89%. There are 15 residues in the CDR3. Germline CDR1 and CDR2: SGHRS and YFSETQ. V lost 4 bases and J lost 5, with 18 bases in between. The gene calls are TRBV5-1 and TRBJ2-5; either TRBD1 or TRBD2 may fit D (5 bases each). Sequencing used memory CD4+ T cells from PBMCs. Noted subset: CD45RA-negative fraction. The clonotype originates from a man aged 18 to 29 in good health. Some clones in this sample may be carry-over from other donors' samples. The CDR3 DNA follows: TGCGCCAGCAGCGTGACCACAGGATGGGGGGAGACCCAGTACTTC. The encoded protein is CASSVTTGWGETQYF.